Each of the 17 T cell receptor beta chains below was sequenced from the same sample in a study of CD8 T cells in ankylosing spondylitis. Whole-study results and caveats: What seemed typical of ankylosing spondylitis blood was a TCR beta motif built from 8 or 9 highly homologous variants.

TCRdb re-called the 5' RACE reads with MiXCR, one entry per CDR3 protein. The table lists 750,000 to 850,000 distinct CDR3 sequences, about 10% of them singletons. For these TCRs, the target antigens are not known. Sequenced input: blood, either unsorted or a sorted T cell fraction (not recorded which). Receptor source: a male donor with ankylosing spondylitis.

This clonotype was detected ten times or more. The CDR3: CASSYGVTGELFF. The CDR3 DNA is TGTGCCAGCAGTTACGGAGTCACCGGGGAGCTGTTTTTT. The chain recombines TRBV6-5 with TRBJ2-2; no clear D gene. Germline V CDR1 and CDR2: MNHEY, SVGAGI. The CDR3 length is 13 residues. V was clipped by 2 bases and J by 4 bases, with 5 bases between them.

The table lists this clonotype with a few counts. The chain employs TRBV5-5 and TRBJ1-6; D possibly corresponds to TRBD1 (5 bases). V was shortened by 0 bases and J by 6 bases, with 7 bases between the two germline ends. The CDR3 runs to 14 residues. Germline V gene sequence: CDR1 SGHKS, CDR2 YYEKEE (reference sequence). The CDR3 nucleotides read TGTGCCAGCAGCTTGGGTAGGGGTAATTCACCCCTCCACTTT. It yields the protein CASSLGRGNSPLHF.

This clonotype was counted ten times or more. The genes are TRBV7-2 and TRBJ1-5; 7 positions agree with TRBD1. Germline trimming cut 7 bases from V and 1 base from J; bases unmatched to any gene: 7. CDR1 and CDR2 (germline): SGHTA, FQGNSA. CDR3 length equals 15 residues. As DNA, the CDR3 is TGTGCCAGCACCCCCCAGGGGGGGAGCAATCAGCCCCAGCATTTT. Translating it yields CASTPQGGSNQPQHF.

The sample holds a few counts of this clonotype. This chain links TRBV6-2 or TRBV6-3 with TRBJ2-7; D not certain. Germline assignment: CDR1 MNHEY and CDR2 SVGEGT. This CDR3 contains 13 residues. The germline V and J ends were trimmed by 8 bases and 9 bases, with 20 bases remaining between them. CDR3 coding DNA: TGTGCCAGCCGCACCACGTGGGATCCTACGCAGTACTTC. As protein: CASRTTWDPTQYF.

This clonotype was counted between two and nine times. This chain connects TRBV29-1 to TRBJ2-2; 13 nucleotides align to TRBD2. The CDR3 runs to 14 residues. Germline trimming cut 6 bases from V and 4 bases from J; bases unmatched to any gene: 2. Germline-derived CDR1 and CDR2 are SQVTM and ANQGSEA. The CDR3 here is CSVGTSGITGELFF. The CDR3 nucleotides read TGCAGCGTGGGGACTAGCGGGATCACCGGGGAGCTGTTTTTT.

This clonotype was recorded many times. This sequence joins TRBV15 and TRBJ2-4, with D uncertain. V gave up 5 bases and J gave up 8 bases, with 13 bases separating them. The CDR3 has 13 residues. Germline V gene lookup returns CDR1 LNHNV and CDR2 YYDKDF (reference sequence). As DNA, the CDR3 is TGTGCCACCAGCTTTACCGGGCTTGACATTCAGTACTTC. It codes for CATSFTGLDIQYF.

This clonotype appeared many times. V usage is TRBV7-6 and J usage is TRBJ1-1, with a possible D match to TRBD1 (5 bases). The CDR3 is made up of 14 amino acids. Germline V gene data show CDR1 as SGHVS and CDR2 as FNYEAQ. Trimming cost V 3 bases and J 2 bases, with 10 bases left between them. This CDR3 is CASSLTRANTEAFF. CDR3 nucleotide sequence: TGTGCCAGCAGCTTGACCAGGGCAAACACTGAAGCTTTCTTT.

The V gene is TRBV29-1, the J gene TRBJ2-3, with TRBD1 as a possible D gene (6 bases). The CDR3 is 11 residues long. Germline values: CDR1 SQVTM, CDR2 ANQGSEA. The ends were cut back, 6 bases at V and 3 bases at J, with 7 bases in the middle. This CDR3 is CSVTGTDTQYF. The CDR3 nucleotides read TGCAGCGTCACAGGGACAGATACGCAGTATTTT.

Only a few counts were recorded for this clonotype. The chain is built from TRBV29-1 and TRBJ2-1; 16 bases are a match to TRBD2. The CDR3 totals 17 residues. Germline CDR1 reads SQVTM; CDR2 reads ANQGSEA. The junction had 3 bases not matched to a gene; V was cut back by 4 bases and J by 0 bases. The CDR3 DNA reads TGCAGCGTTGCCGGGACTAGCGGGAGGGCCTCCTACAATGAGCAGTTCTTC. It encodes CSVAGTSGRASYNEQFF.

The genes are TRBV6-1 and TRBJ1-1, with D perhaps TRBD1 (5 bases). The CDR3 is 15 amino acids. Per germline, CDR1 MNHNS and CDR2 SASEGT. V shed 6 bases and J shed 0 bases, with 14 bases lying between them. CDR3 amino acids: CASRTRQIMNTEAFF. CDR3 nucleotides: TGTGCCAGCAGGACCCGACAGATTATGAACACTGAAGCTTTCTTT.

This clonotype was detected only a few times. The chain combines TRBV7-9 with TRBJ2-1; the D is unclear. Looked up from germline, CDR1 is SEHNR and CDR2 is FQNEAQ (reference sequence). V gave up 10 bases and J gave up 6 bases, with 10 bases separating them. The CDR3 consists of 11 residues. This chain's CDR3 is CAIRRSNEQFF. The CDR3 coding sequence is TGTGCCATTCGGCGGAGCAATGAGCAGTTCTTC.

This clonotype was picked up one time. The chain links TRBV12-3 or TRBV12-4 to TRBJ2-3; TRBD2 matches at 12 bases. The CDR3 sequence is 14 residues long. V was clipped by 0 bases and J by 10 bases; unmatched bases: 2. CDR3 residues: CASSLATSGSAQYF. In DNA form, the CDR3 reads TGTGCCAGCAGTTTAGCGACTAGCGGGAGTGCGCAGTATTTT.

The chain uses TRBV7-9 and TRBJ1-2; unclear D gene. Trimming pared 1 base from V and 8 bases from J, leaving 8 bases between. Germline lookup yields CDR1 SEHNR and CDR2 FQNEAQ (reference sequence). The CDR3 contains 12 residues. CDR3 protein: CASSLDWEGYTF. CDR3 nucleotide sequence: TGTGCCAGCAGCTTAGATTGGGAAGGCTACACCTTC.

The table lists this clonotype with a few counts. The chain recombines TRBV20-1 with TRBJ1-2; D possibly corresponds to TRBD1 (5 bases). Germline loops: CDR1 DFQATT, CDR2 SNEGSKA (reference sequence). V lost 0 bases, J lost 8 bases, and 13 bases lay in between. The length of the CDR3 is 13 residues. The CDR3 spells CSARDQRRGGYTF. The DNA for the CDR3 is TGCAGTGCTAGAGATCAGAGGAGGGGCGGCTACACCTTC.

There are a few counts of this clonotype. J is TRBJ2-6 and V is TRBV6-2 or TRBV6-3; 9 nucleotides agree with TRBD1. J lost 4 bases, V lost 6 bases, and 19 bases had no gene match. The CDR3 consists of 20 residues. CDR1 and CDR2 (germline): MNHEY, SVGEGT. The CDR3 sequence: CASSSPGDRADSVGANVLTF. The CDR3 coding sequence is TGTGCCAGCAGCTCCCCCGGGGACAGGGCAGACTCAGTAGGGGCCAACGTCCTGACTTTC.

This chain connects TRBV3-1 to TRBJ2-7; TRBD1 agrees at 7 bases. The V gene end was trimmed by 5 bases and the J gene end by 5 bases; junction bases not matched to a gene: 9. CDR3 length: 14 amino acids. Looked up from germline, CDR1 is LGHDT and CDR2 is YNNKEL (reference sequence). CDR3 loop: CASSIRQGGNEQYF. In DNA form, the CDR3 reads TGTGCCAGCAGCATCAGACAGGGTGGCAACGAGCAGTACTTC.

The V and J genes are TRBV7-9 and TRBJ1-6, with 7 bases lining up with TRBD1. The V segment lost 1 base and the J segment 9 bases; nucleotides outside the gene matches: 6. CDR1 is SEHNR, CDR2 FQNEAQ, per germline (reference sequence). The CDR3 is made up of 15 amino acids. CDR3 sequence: CASSLGTGRSSPLHF. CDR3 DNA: TGTGCCAGCAGCTTAGGGACAGGCAGGAGTTCACCCCTCCACTTT.